This T cell receptor (beta chain) was captured by sequencing in a study of cytomegalovirus exposure and HLA in healthy donors. Across the study: A prior analysis found roughly 100 million unique TCR beta sequences from 170 million or so T cells. Study conclusions and caveats: According to an earlier analysis, most TCR beta V segments yielded productive rearrangements about 87% or about 30% of the time. Later analysis found that TCR beta chains associated with HLA were more clonally expanded than other, equally common chains.

As regards this clone: Antigen: not known.

CDR1 and CDR2 (germline): GTSNPN, SVGIG (reference sequence). The CDR3 is made up of 11 amino acids. With 60 Vbeta and 13 Jbeta primers, the PCR was carried out. This table comes from immunoSEQ multiplex PCR, and its TCRdb copy is limited to in-frame clones, with some not included. This sample carries roughly 100,000 clones, 70% to 80% of them seen once, and the ten largest clones take approximately 0.8%. Sequencing input: PBMCs. The origin of this receptor is a boy between 10 and 17 years old in good health and CMV-seronegative. The J gene is TRBJ1-1, the V gene TRBV30, with a possible D match to TRBD1 (5 bases). The chain's CDR3 is CVGGAILEAFF. The CDR3 nucleotides read TGTGTGGGTGGGGCTATACTTGAAGCTTTCTTT.